This T cell receptor (beta chain) emerged from a study of cytomegalovirus exposure and HLA in healthy donors. The CDR3 has 15 amino acids. Looked up from germline, CDR1 is SGHNT and CDR2 is YYREEE (reference sequence). V lost 4 bases to trimming and J lost 7 bases, with 18 bases between them. This clone was observed a single time. The PCR used 60 Vbeta and 13 Jbeta primers. Generated by immunoSEQ multiplex PCR, the TCRdb table keeps only in-frame clones and is missing some. The sample records around 120,000 clones, 50% to 65% being singletons. The chain combines TRBV5-4 with TRBJ2-1, with a weak D call TRBD2 (5 bases). The sequence derives from a man aged 25-40 years in good health and CMV-seropositive. What was sequenced was PBMCs. The CDR3 region is CASSDGEFAINEQFF. The CDR3 nucleotides read TGTGCCAGCAGCGATGGGGAGTTTGCAATTAATGAGCAGTTCTTC.